This T cell receptor (beta chain) came from a study of blood T cells in healthy people across ages. Sample-barcoded 5' priming and a J-beta primer mix drove a second PCR of roughly 6 to 12 cycles. A template-switch adaptor containing 12 random nucleotides labeled each cDNA molecule. TCRdb processed the 5' RACE reads anew with MiXCR; each CDR3 protein has one entry. The sample records more than 1,000,000 distinct CDR3 sequences, around 27% being singletons. This clonotype has more than one count but fewer than ten. The J segment lost 5 bases and the V segment lost 7 bases, leaving 4 bases of the junction unmatched. The CDR3 loop spans 14 amino acids. Looked up from germline, CDR1 is MNHEY and CDR2 is SVGAGI. Ten milliliters of peripheral blood were drawn from each donor. These data were also reused for a study on T cells of mothers and their children. Per that paper: Each donor was one of three healthy Caucasian mothers or one of their six children.

The receptor's source is a girl under 10 years old in good health. The chain combines TRBV6-5 with TRBJ2-5; 13 bases are a match to TRBD2. The source material was blood. The CDR3 sequence: CASTKTSGRETQYF. In DNA, the CDR3 is TGTGCCAGCACCAAGACTAGCGGGAGGGAGACCCAGTACTTC.